Listed below are T cell receptor beta chains from one sample, sequenced in a study of shared clonotypes between healthy human individuals. The method was immunoSEQ multiplex PCR; TCRdb's version includes in-frame clones alone and lacks a portion of them. The top ten hold over 1.5% of the sample, which has nearly 750,000 clones, roughly 72% seen once. The sample comprised memory CD4+ T cells sorted from blood. Receptors originate from a young woman in good health. The CDR3 runs from the conserved cysteine through the conserved F or W. Each record gives: V gene, clone size, J gene, CDR3 protein. Clone size is shown for a subset of rows, as once, few, many or a class of expanded clone.

V: TRBV10-3
size: .
J: TRBJ2-2
CDR3: CAISPGDTGELFF

V: TRBV11-2
size: .
J: TRBJ2-7
CDR3: CASSPRLAGVYEQYF

V: TRBV6-5
size: .
J: TRBJ1-1
CDR3: CASSYSGGDTEAFF

V: TRBV5-1
size: few
J: TRBJ2-3
CDR3: CASSFVGVGTDTQYF

V: TRBV6-5
size: few
J: TRBJ2-5
CDR3: CASREGTAVQTQYF

V: TRBV4-1
size: once
J: TRBJ2-1
CDR3: CASSRLGVGQFF

V: TRBV7-2
size: .
J: TRBJ1-3
CDR3: CASSLVAGSGNTIYF

V: TRBV6-1
size: .
J: TRBJ2-2
CDR3: CASSEGVETGELFF

V: TRBV28
size: .
J: TRBJ2-5
CDR3: CASRTGTGTKQETQYF

V: TRBV2
size: .
J: TRBJ1-1
CDR3: CASSVRGAAGNTEAFF

V: TRBV18
size: few
J: TRBJ1-3
CDR3: CASSPTGTRNTIYF

V: TRBV9
size: many
J: TRBJ2-7
CDR3: CASSVDSLAGDVQYF

V: TRBV6-5
size: few
J: TRBJ1-4
CDR3: CASSYSGQGWVF

V: TRBV5-1
size: .
J: TRBJ2-5
CDR3: CASYPGTSRETQYF

V: TRBV27
size: .
J: TRBJ1-2
CDR3: CASSPLTGNYGYTF

V: TRBV18
size: .
J: TRBJ1-1
CDR3: CASSPRQDKNTEAFF

V: TRBV14
size: few
J: TRBJ2-3
CDR3: CASSPSRGYTDTQYF

V: TRBV28
size: .
J: TRBJ2-5
CDR3: CASSLHGGLQETQYF

V: TRBV23-1
size: few
J: TRBJ1-1
CDR3: CASSQSGATSEAFF

V: TRBV5-1
size: few
J: TRBJ2-2
CDR3: CASSFQRDGPGELFF

V: TRBV14
size: few
J: TRBJ2-1
CDR3: CASRPTGTSGSFSYNEQFF

V: TRBV10-1
size: .
J: TRBJ1-1
CDR3: CASQGAWNTEAFF

V: TRBV5-4
size: many
J: TRBJ2-3
CDR3: CASSLRSGSSTDTQYF

V: TRBV28
size: .
J: TRBJ1-4
CDR3: CASRGPGAKEKLFF

V: TRBV7-9
size: .
J: TRBJ2-1
CDR3: CASSRGLAGGSSDEQFF

V: TRBV6-6
size: .
J: TRBJ2-2
CDR3: CASSRTGVGTGELFF

V: TRBV28
size: .
J: TRBJ1-1
CDR3: CASSLPTGRTEAFF

V: TRBV6-6
size: .
J: TRBJ1-5
CDR3: CASGQGYNQPQHF

V: TRBV7-9
size: .
J: TRBJ2-1
CDR3: CASSLLVSGGNEQFF

V: TRBV28
size: many
J: TRBJ1-1
CDR3: CASSPRGLTNTEAFF

V: TRBV6-5
size: .
J: TRBJ2-1
CDR3: CASSRTLGQYNEQFF

V: TRBV5-1
size: once
J: TRBJ2-7
CDR3: CASSLGDRGAYEQYF

V: TRBV29-1
size: few
J: TRBJ1-3
CDR3: CSVGEPFRYF

V: TRBV19
size: few
J: TRBJ2-1
CDR3: CASSIGGSGILNEQFF

V: TRBV28
size: .
J: TRBJ2-3
CDR3: CASSLDFRGLLTDTQYF

V: TRBV5-5
size: .
J: TRBJ2-4
CDR3: CASSPPQENIQYF

V: TRBV7-7
size: .
J: TRBJ2-5
CDR3: CASSLTGGETQYF

V: TRBV7-3
size: .
J: TRBJ2-1
CDR3: CASSLMSRGGPSEQFF

V: TRBV27
size: .
J: TRBJ1-2
CDR3: CASSSGYGYTF

V: TRBV19
size: .
J: TRBJ1-4
CDR3: CASKGTRGTNEKLFF

V: TRBV6-6
size: .
J: TRBJ2-3
CDR3: CASSSRLAGFTDTQYF

V: TRBV19
size: .
J: TRBJ1-1
CDR3: CASSRPGRANTEAFF

V: TRBV7-9
size: .
J: TRBJ1-2
CDR3: CASSGPWDLNPNYGYTF

V: TRBV27
size: .
J: TRBJ1-4
CDR3: CASSFSGLGGSEKLFF

V: TRBV19
size: .
J: TRBJ1-3
CDR3: CASSWDGRNTIYF

V: TRBV5-1
size: .
J: TRBJ2-1
CDR3: CASSLGNNYNEQFF

V: TRBV28
size: .
J: TRBJ2-7
CDR3: CASTPGLKGVGEQYF

V: TRBV13
size: .
J: TRBJ1-4
CDR3: CASSFREDGHNEKLFF

V: TRBV2
size: once
J: TRBJ1-1
CDR3: CASSGGVQTEAFF

V: TRBV5-1
size: .
J: TRBJ2-7
CDR3: CASSQTGVLSDEQYF

V: TRBV5-1
size: .
J: TRBJ2-1
CDR3: CASSLAGTDSYNEQFF

V: TRBV30
size: .
J: TRBJ1-1
CDR3: CAWRGWTEAFF

V: TRBV29-1
size: few
J: TRBJ2-7
CDR3: CSAGQDTYEQYF

V: TRBV28
size: .
J: .
CDR3: CASSLDRAEQYF

V: TRBV27
size: .
J: TRBJ1-5
CDR3: CASRTSNQPQHF

V: TRBV28
size: .
J: TRBJ1-1
CDR3: CASTRGGMNTEAFF

V: TRBV27
size: .
J: TRBJ2-2
CDR3: CASSFFRGRAGELFF

V: TRBV27
size: .
J: TRBJ2-1
CDR3: CASSARRDRGRNEQFF

V: TRBV6-1
size: .
J: TRBJ1-5
CDR3: CASTEGGDQPQHF

V: TRBV28
size: .
J: TRBJ1-5
CDR3: CASIIAPRAGHSNQPQHF